The 20 T cell receptor beta chains listed next were all sequenced from one sample in a study of blood T cell dynamics during melanoma immunotherapy. Described time point: pre-treatment baseline. Produced via immunoSEQ multiplex PCR; TCRdb's table is partial and in-frame only. The data contain 15,000 to 20,000 clones, approximately 80% of them singletons. Sequencing was performed on blood, taken from a patient treated with checkpoint blockade. The receptor set was obtained from a human donor with melanoma.

Details on this clone: One junction end disagrees with the germline gene, perhaps due to a read error. The chain links TRBV28 to TRBJ2-5, with 9 bases matching TRBD1. Per germline, CDR1 MDHEN and CDR2 SYDVKM. The CDR3 has 16 amino acids. CDR3 nucleotides: TGTGCCAGCAGATCCGGGACAGGGATAAAACAAGGGACCCAGTACTTC. Translated, it gives CASRSGTGIKQGTQYF.

This sequence joins TRBV7-2 and TRBJ2-1, with D possibly called TRBD1 or TRBD2 (5 bases each). Trimming cost V 5 bases and J 15 bases, with 23 bases left between them. The CDR3 is 14 amino acids. Germline values: CDR1 SGHTA, CDR2 FQGNSA. The CDR3 spells CASSPQRQGGGMFF. CDR3 sequence (DNA): TGTGCCAGCAGCCCCCAGCGGCAGGGCGGCGGAATGTTCTTC.

This chain connects TRBV9 to TRBJ1-2; D call uncertain. The V gene lost 6 bases and the J gene lost 3 bases, with 9 bases spanning the gap. This CDR3 contains 12 residues. Germline CDR1 and CDR2: SGDLS and YYNGEE. The DNA for the CDR3 is TGTGCCAGCAATACCGGATACTATGGCTACACCTTC. Its protein product is CASNTGYYGYTF.

This clone has only one observation. The CDR3 here is CASSPQERGGYEQYF. Written as DNA, the CDR3 is TGTGCCAGCAGCCCCCAAGAAAGGGGGGGCTACGAGCAGTACTTC. The chain carries TRBV7-6 and TRBJ2-7; the D gene is possibly TRBD2 (7 bases). This CDR3 contains 15 residues. The V gene lost 5 bases and the J gene lost 3 bases, with 17 bases spanning the gap. Germline V gene data show CDR1 as SGHVS and CDR2 as FNYEAQ. Looking up the rest from reference TRBV7-6 and TRBJ2-7 gives the full variable domain: GAGVSQSPRYKVTKRGQDVALRCDPISGHVSLYWYRQALGQGPEFLTYFNYEAQQDKSGLPNDRFSAERPEGSISTLTIQRTEQRDSAMYRCASSPQERGGYEQYFGPGTRLTVT.

The CDR3 DNA sequence: TGTGCCAGCAGCTTAGGAGCAGGGTTAGTGAACACTGAAGCTTTCTTT. Amino acid sequence: CASSLGAGLVNTEAFF. The rearrangement uses TRBV7-2 and TRBJ1-1; possibly TRBD1 for D (5 bases). The germline V gene encodes CDR1 SGHTA and CDR2 FQGNSA. CDR3 length: 16 residues. Deletions cut 1 base from V and 0 bases from J, with 12 bases between.

The V and J genes are TRBV29-1 and TRBJ1-1; a weak D match, TRBD1 (5 bases). Trimming took off 5 bases at V and 6 bases at J, with 16 bases between the two ends. The CDR3 runs 13 residues. CDR1 is SQVTM, CDR2 ANQGSEA, per germline. In DNA, the CDR3 is TGCAGCGTTCTAGTACAGGTCGGCTCTGAAGCTTTCTTT. Translated, it gives CSVLVQVGSEAFF.

This clone has only one observation. The rearrangement joins TRBV9 to TRBJ2-5; D might be TRBD2 (6 bases). Germline V gives CDR1 SGDLS, CDR2 YYNGEE. The CDR3 length is 14 residues. V lost 0 bases and J lost 6, with 12 bases in between. Here the CDR3 reads CASSVGLEAKTQYF. The CDR3 DNA reads TGTGCCAGCAGCGTAGGACTAGAGGCAAAGACCCAGTACTTC.

The V call is TRBV7-2, the J call TRBJ2-5; no clear D gene. The CDR3 contains 12 residues. V was pared by 1 base and J by 7 bases, with 7 bases between. Germline V gene lookup returns CDR1 SGHTA and CDR2 FQGNSA. CDR3: CASSLDSGTQYF. DNA of the CDR3: TGTGCCAGCAGCTTAGATAGTGGGACCCAGTACTTC.

This clone showed up just once. This rearrangement joins TRBV7-2 to TRBJ2-1, with D tentatively TRBD1 (6 bases). Per germline, CDR1 SGHTA and CDR2 FQGNSA. The CDR3 sequence is 13 residues long. DNA of the CDR3: TGTGCGGTGGCCAGGGGCCACGGTTATGAGCAGTTCTTC. This encodes CAVARGHGYEQFF. Looking up the rest from reference TRBV7-2 and TRBJ2-1 gives the full variable domain: GAGVSQSPSNKVTEKGKDVELRCDPISGHTALYWYRQSLGQGLEFLIYFQGNSAPDKSGLPSDRFSAERTGGSVSTLTIQRTQQEDSAVYLCAVARGHGYEQFFGPGTRLTVL.

In its sample, this clone was seen once. The CDR3, as DNA: TGTGCCAGTAGTACAGGGGGCGGGTACGAGCAGTACTTC. This gives the protein CASSTGGGYEQYF. The chain recombines TRBV6-1 with TRBJ2-7; 9 nucleotides agree with TRBD1. The germline CDR1 and CDR2 sequences are MNHNS and SASEGT. V shed 9 bases, J shed 4 bases, and the junction held 7 bases outside the gene matches. CDR3 length: 13 residues.

The V and J genes are TRBV28 and TRBJ2-3; no reliable D call. CDR1 is MDHEN and CDR2 is SYDVKM in the germline V gene. The CDR3 is made up of 13 amino acids. The V gene lost 3 bases and the J gene lost 3 bases, with 7 bases spanning the gap. The CDR3 sequence: CASSLDGTDTQYF. The CDR3 DNA reads TGTGCCAGCAGTTTGGACGGAACAGATACGCAGTATTTT.

The chain links TRBV28 to TRBJ2-5; TRBD1 matches 9 bases. V shed 6 bases and J 2 bases; nucleotides not matched to a gene: 10. The CDR3 runs to 16 residues. The germline V gene has CDR1 MDHEN and CDR2 SYDVKM. The DNA for the CDR3 is TGTGCCAGCAGATCCGGGACAGGGATAAAACAAGAGACCCAGTACTTC. This translates into CASRSGTGIKQETQYF.

The V call is TRBV19, the J call TRBJ2-2, with 14 bases identical to TRBD2. The CDR3 spans 18 residues. Germline V gene lookup returns CDR1 LNHDA and CDR2 SQIVND (reference sequence). The trim removed 0 bases at V and 7 bases at J, leaving 7 bases unmatched. The CDR3 sequence: CASSIDVGLAGVDGELFF. CDR3 DNA sequence: TGTGCCAGTAGTATAGATGTGGGACTAGCGGGAGTGGACGGGGAGCTGTTTTTT.

The rearrangement uses TRBV2 and TRBJ1-5, with D possibly TRBD1 on 5 matching bases. The CDR3 loop spans 15 amino acids. The germline gives CDR1 SNHLY, CDR2 FYNNEI. Trimming shortened V by 3 bases and J by 8 bases, and 17 bases separated the two germline ends. The CDR3, as DNA: TGTGCCAGCAGTGATAGAACGGCCCGGGGGGAGCCCCAGCATTTT. Encoded protein: CASSDRTARGEPQHF.

CDR3 in amino acids: CASSPRDRPISGANVLTF. DNA for the CDR3: TGTGCCAGCAGTCCAAGGGACAGACCTATCTCTGGGGCCAACGTCCTGACTTTC. This chain joins TRBV27 and TRBJ2-6; TRBD1 agrees at 7 bases. This CDR3 has 18 residues. V dropped 5 bases and J dropped 0; count of bases not matched to a gene: 10. Per the germline V gene, CDR1 is MNHEY and CDR2 is SMNVEV (reference sequence).

The chain combines TRBV11-1 with TRBJ1-2, with 7 positions matching TRBD1. The germline V gene encodes CDR1 SGHAT and CDR2 FQDESV (reference sequence). This CDR3 contains 14 residues. V lost 0 bases to trimming and J lost 4 bases; unmatched junction nucleotides: 2. This chain's CDR3 is CASSLARDSYGYTF. The CDR3 bases are TGTGCCAGCAGCTTAGCCCGGGACAGCTATGGCTACACCTTC.

By frequency in the sample, this clone is large. The rearrangement uses TRBV19 and TRBJ2-3; no reliable D call. Germline loops: CDR1 LNHDA, CDR2 SQIVND (reference sequence). This CDR3 is built from 14 residues. The V end was cut by 4 bases, the J end by 4 bases, with 12 bases between. The CDR3 spells CASSKTRFADTQYF. The CDR3 DNA reads as TGTGCCAGTAGTAAAACTCGCTTTGCAGATACGCAGTATTTT. Supplemented by reference TRBV19 and TRBJ2-3, the full variable domain reads DGGITQSPKYLFRKEGQNVTLSCEQNLNHDAMYWYRQDPGQGLRLIYYSQIVNDFQKGDIAEGYSVSREKKESFPLTVTSAQKNPTAFYLCASSKTRFADTQYFGPGTRLTVL.

In its sample, this clone was seen once. The chain links TRBV5-4 to TRBJ2-5; 10 bases line up with TRBD2. The germline V gene encodes CDR1 SGHNT and CDR2 YYREEE (reference sequence). Germline trimming cut 0 bases from V and 3 bases from J; bases unmatched to any gene: 8. CDR3 size: 17 residues. The CDR3 spells CASSLEGSGRVKETQYF. CDR3 nucleotide sequence: TGTGCCAGCAGCTTGGAGGGGAGCGGGAGGGTAAAAGAGACCCAGTACTTC.

This clone was seen a single time. The junction and the germline gene differ at one end; a read error may be behind it. The CDR3 coding sequence is TGTGCTAGCAGCTTAGGAGAGACAGGGGGCCAAGAGACCCAGTACTTC. Translation gives CASSLGETGGQETQYF. This chain joins TRBV7-7 and TRBJ2-5; the match to TRBD1 covers 9 bases. Germline V gene sequence: CDR1 SSHAT, CDR2 FNYEAQ (reference sequence). The CDR3 runs to 16 residues.

The chain is built from TRBV13 and TRBJ2-5; 11 bases agree with TRBD2. The CDR3 contains 19 residues. The ends lost 4 bases at V and 2 bases at J; junction bases unmatched: 15. Germline V gene sequence: CDR1 PRHDT, CDR2 FYEKMQ (reference sequence). The CDR3 reads CASSSRGLAAHGWQETQYF. CDR3 nucleotide sequence: TGTGCCAGCAGCTCGAGGGGACTAGCGGCCCACGGTTGGCAAGAGACCCAGTACTTC. The full variable domain, rest sourced from reference TRBV13 and TRBJ2-5, is AAGVIQSPRHLIKEKRETATLKCYPIPRHDTVYWYQQGPGQDPQFLISFYEKMQSDKGSIPDRFSAQQFSDYHSELNMSSLELGDSALYFCASSSRGLAAHGWQETQYFGPGTRLLVL.